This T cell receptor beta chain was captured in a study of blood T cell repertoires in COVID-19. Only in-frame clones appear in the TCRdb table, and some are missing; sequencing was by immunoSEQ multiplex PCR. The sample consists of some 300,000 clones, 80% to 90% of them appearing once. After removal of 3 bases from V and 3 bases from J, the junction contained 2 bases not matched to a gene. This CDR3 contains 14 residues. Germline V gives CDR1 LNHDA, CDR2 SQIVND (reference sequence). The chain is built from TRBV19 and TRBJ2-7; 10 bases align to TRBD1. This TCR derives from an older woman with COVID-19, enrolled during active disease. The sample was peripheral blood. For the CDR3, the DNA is TGTGCCAGTAGTATGGGACAGGGGATCTACGAGCAGTACTTC. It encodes CASSMGQGIYEQYF. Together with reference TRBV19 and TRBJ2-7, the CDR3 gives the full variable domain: DGGITQSPKYLFRKEGQNVTLSCEQNLNHDAMYWYRQDPGQGLRLIYYSQIVNDFQKGDIAEGYSVSREKKESFPLTVTSAQKNPTAFYLCASSMGQGIYEQYFGPGTRLTVT.